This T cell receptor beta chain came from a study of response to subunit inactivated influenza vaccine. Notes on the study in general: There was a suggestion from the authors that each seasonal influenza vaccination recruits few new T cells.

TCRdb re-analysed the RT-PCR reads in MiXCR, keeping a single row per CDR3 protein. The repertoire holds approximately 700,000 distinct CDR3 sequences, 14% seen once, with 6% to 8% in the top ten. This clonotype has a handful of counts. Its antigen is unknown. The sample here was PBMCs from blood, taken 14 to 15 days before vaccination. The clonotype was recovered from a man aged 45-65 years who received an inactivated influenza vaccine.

The CDR3, as DNA: TGTGCCAGCTCACCATCCAAGAACACTGAAGCTTTCTTT. This sequence encodes CASSPSKNTEAFF. The V gene is TRBV18, the J gene TRBJ1-1; D ambiguous. V was shortened by 2 bases and J by 1 base, with 5 bases between the two germline ends. The CDR3 consists of 13 residues. Germline lookup yields CDR1 KGHSH and CDR2 LQKENI.